This T cell receptor (beta chain) was obtained from a study of vaccination effects on CD4 cells after COVID-19. As for the study in general: It was a median of 72 days after the second dose that post-vaccine samples were obtained.

This clone was seen a single time. Its antigen is still unknown. Assay: immunoSEQ multiplex PCR; the TCRdb copy retains only in-frame clones and omits some. The sample records about 80,000 clones, around 77% being singletons. Before any sequencing was done, the ViraFEST assay used viral peptide pools to expand antigen-specific CD4+ T cells. Subsequent to 10 days of culture, CD4+ T cells were isolated. Participants received two doses of either the BNT162b2 or mRNA-1273 vaccine. Wells containing 1.5 million to 2.5 million PBMC each were cultured with roughly 10 IU/ml IL-2 and 8 to 10 ug/ml peptides. With 0 bases removed from V and 6 bases from J, the gap between germline ends came to 14 bases. CDR1 and CDR2 from the germline V gene are MNHEY and SMNVEV (reference sequence). The CDR3 is made up of 16 amino acids.

This receptor was identified in a human donor who received a COVID-19 vaccine. The V and J genes are TRBV27 and TRBJ2-2; a weak D match, TRBD1 (5 bases). This specimen was CD4+ T cells from PBMCs cultured with HCoV-OC43 spike peptides, taken after COVID-19 vaccination. Subset here: HCoV-OC43 spike overlapping peptide pool stimulation. The CDR3: CASSLSITGWAGELFF. CDR3 coding DNA: TGTGCCAGCAGTTTATCGATCACAGGATGGGCCGGGGAGCTGTTTTTT.